Presented here are 15 T cell receptor beta chains from one specimen sequenced in a study of cytomegalovirus exposure and HLA in healthy donors. Primers for the PCR totalled 60 Vbeta and 13 Jbeta. Assay: immunoSEQ multiplex PCR; the TCRdb copy retains only in-frame clones and omits some. Of more than 85,000 clones detected, over 9.5% appear once; the ten largest clones hold roughly 16%. Specimen: PBMCs. The receptors were gathered from a middle-aged man in good health and CMV-seropositive.

The chain links TRBV11-2 to TRBJ1-4; 8 bases map to TRBD1. Trimming cost V 5 bases and J 5 bases; bases outside gene matches: 7. This CDR3 is 15 amino acids long. The germline V gene encodes CDR1 SGHAT and CDR2 FQNNGV. CDR3 nucleotide sequence: TGTGCCAGCAGCCATGGACAGGGAACAAATGAAAAACTGTTTTTT. Amino acids: CASSHGQGTNEKLFF.

The V call is TRBV11-2, the J call TRBJ2-3; TRBD2 matches 10 bases. CDR1 is SGHAT, CDR2 FQNNGV, per germline. V dropped 4 bases and J dropped 4; count of bases not matched to a gene: 11. The CDR3 sequence is 17 residues long. The CDR3 DNA sequence: TGTGCCAGCAGCTCTCCGCTAGCGGGAGTTGAGGCAGATACGCAGTATTTT. Protein sequence: CASSSPLAGVEADTQYF. Filled out from reference TRBV11-2 and TRBJ2-3, the complete variable domain reads EAGVAQSPRYKIIEKRQSVAFWCNPISGHATLYWYQQILGQGPKLLIQFQNNGVVDDSQLPKDRFSAERLKGVDSTLKIQPAKLEDSAVYLCASSSPLAGVEADTQYFGPGTRLTVL.

This clone has just a few counts. The rearrangement joins TRBV10-2 to TRBJ1-4; weak D call: TRBD1 (6 bases). V dropped 3 bases and J dropped 7 bases, with 18 bases sitting between them. This CDR3 has 16 residues. Germline V CDR1 and CDR2: WSHSY, SAAADI. CDR3 amino acids: CASSDITVGQPEKLFF. The CDR3 DNA follows: TGCGCCAGCAGTGACATTACTGTCGGACAGCCTGAAAAACTGTTTTTT.

The chain links TRBV27 to TRBJ1-1, with D tentatively TRBD1 (5 bases). Trimming cost V 9 bases and J 5 bases, with 13 bases left between them. CDR3 size: 12 residues. Germline V gives CDR1 MNHEY, CDR2 SMNVEV (reference sequence). The CDR3 DNA is TGTGCCAGTACCACCGGGGGAACTGAAGCTTTCTTT. This codes for CASTTGGTEAFF.

V is TRBV6-1 and J is TRBJ1-4; D is possibly TRBD1 (6 bases). The CDR3 has 15 amino acids. Germline CDR1 and CDR2: MNHNS and SASEGT. V lost 4 bases to trimming and J lost 7 bases, with 16 bases between them. The CDR3 sequence is CASSGPGTLTEKLFF. CDR3 nucleotides: TGTGCCAGCAGTGGCCCCGGGACACTCACTGAAAAACTGTTTTTT.

There are a few counts of this clone. This chain uses TRBV5-1 with TRBJ2-2; 12 bases match TRBD2. J was trimmed by 6 bases and V by 3 bases; bases with no gene match: 9. The CDR3 has 17 amino acids. The germline V gene encodes CDR1 SGHRS and CDR2 YFSETQ. The CDR3: CASSWVTSGSLSGELFF. DNA for the CDR3: TGCGCCAGCAGCTGGGTGACTAGCGGGAGCTTATCCGGGGAGCTGTTTTTT.

The chain combines TRBV11-2 with TRBJ1-2; D unresolved. Germline CDR1 and CDR2: SGHAT and FQNNGV. Trimming removed 3 bases from V and 8 bases from J, with 13 bases in between. The CDR3 has 13 residues. The CDR3 bases are TGTGCCAGCAGCTTCCTCTCGTTGAGCGGCTACACCTTC. It specifies CASSFLSLSGYTF.

V usage is TRBV7-9 and J usage is TRBJ2-1, with 12 positions matching TRBD2. This CDR3 has 15 amino acids. Losses at the gene ends were 5 bases for V and 6 bases for J; bases not matched to a gene: 5. CDR1 and CDR2 (germline): SEHNR, FQNEAQ (reference sequence). The CDR3 loop reads CASSLTSGRGNEQFF. The CDR3 DNA reads TGTGCCAGCAGCCTGACTAGCGGGAGAGGCAATGAGCAGTTCTTC.

CDR3 in amino acids: CASSKASRQETQYF. The CDR3 DNA follows: TGTGCCAGCTCAAAGGCTAGCAGACAAGAGACCCAGTACTTC. This chain uses TRBV18 with TRBJ2-5; tentative D call: TRBD2 (5 bases). CDR1 and CDR2 (germline): KGHSH, LQKENI. The CDR3 loop spans 14 amino acids. Deletions cut 5 bases from V and 2 bases from J, with 12 bases between.

This clone was counted between two and nine times. The V call is TRBV30, the J call TRBJ2-7; 7 positions match TRBD1. CDR3 length: 15 residues. V shed 3 bases and J 2 bases; nucleotides not matched to a gene: 10. Germline CDR1 and CDR2: GTSNPN and SVGIG (reference sequence). In nucleotides, the CDR3 is TGTGCCTGGAGAACCCCTTCCGGGACAGCCTACGAGCAGTACTTC. Protein sequence: CAWRTPSGTAYEQYF.

This sequence joins TRBV11-2 and TRBJ2-5; tentative D call: TRBD1 (5 bases). The germline V and J ends were trimmed by 5 bases and 4 bases, with 14 bases remaining between them. The CDR3 has 14 amino acids. The V gene's germline CDR1 is SGHAT and CDR2 FQNNGV. CDR3 in DNA: TGTGCCAGCAGCCATGTAGGGGTTGGAGAGACCCAGTACTTC. Its translation: CASSHVGVGETQYF. The full variable domain, its missing parts supplied by reference TRBV11-2 and TRBJ2-5, is EAGVAQSPRYKIIEKRQSVAFWCNPISGHATLYWYQQILGQGPKLLIQFQNNGVVDDSQLPKDRFSAERLKGVDSTLKIQPAKLEDSAVYLCASSHVGVGETQYFGPGTRLLVL.

This clone was picked up a small number of times. The V gene is TRBV6-5, the J gene TRBJ2-2, with D hard to call. The CDR3 is 14 residues long. Germline CDR1 and CDR2: MNHEY and SVGAGI. Trimming stripped 7 bases from V and 2 bases from J, with 11 bases between. CDR3 nucleotides: TGTGCCAGCACCCCCGACACCAACACCGGGGAGCTGTTTTTT. The encoded protein is CASTPDTNTGELFF.

The rearrangement links TRBV27 to TRBJ2-3; 8 nucleotides line up with TRBD2. Unmatched junction bases numbered 13, after V lost 3 bases and J lost 2 bases. CDR1 and CDR2 (germline): MNHEY, SMNVEV (reference sequence). The CDR3 loop spans 18 amino acids. The CDR3 loop is CASSFSMRAGGDTDTQYF. CDR3 nucleotides: TGTGCCAGCAGTTTTAGTATGCGGGCGGGAGGCGACACAGATACGCAGTATTTT.

This clone was recorded a few times. The gene calls are TRBV6-4 and TRBJ1-2; 8 bases match TRBD1. This CDR3 region has 18 residues. V trimming: 5 bases; J trimming: 5 bases; junction bases outside the gene matches: 19. Germline V CDR1 and CDR2: MRHNA, SNTAGT. As DNA, the CDR3 is TGTGCCAGCAGTTCACCCGGGACAGGCCCTCCCCGATCGTATGGCTACACCTTC. Translation: CASSSPGTGPPRSYGYTF.

The V call is TRBV6-6, the J call TRBJ1-5; D is possibly TRBD1 (5 bases). Per the germline V gene, CDR1 is MNHNY and CDR2 is SVGAGI (reference sequence). Trimming removed 3 bases at V and 3 bases at J, with 9 bases between. This CDR3 is built from 14 residues. Here the CDR3 DNA reads TGTGCCAGCAGTTATCGACAGATCAATCAGCCCCAGCATTTT. It translates to CASSYRQINQPQHF.